Below are 3 T cell receptor beta chains sequenced from a single sample in a study of control samples from healthy donors and cancer patients. Only in-frame clones appear in the TCRdb table, and some are missing; sequencing was by immunoSEQ multiplex PCR. The sample lists about 120,000 clones, 85% to 90% seen once, with approximately 1.1% in the top ten. Input material: PBMCs. Every receptor here comes from a woman aged 50 to 60 with colorectal cancer.

This sequence joins TRBV6-5 and TRBJ2-1; 9 bases map to TRBD2. V was clipped by 0 bases and J by 6 bases; unmatched bases: 6. Looked up from germline, CDR1 is MNHEY and CDR2 is SVGAGI. The CDR3 contains 16 residues. The CDR3, as DNA: TGTGCCAGCAGTTACTCGAGTCTAGCGGGAAGCAATGAGCAGTTCTTC. Amino acids: CASSYSSLAGSNEQFF.

The chain uses TRBV7-9 and TRBJ1-4; D perhaps matches TRBD1 (6 bases). The CDR3 contains 14 residues. V lost 5 bases to trimming and J lost 3 bases, with 10 bases between them. CDR1 and CDR2 from the germline V gene are SEHNR and FQNEAQ (reference sequence). The CDR3 protein is CASSPQGPNEKLFF. The CDR3 DNA reads TGTGCCAGCAGCCCACAGGGCCCTAATGAAAAACTGTTTTTT.

V is TRBV30 and J is TRBJ1-1; D is possibly TRBD1 (5 bases). Germline V gene sequence: CDR1 GTSNPN, CDR2 SVGIG (reference sequence). CDR3 size: 14 residues. V lost 3 bases, J lost 4 bases, and 15 bases lay in between. Written as DNA, the CDR3 is TGTGCCTGGAGGGGGCTGGGAGGAGGCACTGAAGCTTTCTTT. As protein: CAWRGLGGGTEAFF.